The subject of this entry is one T cell receptor (beta chain). Its matching antigen is unknown. The data derive from a study of T cells in Graves' hyperthyroidism and ophthalmopathy. Study-wide results and limits: Ophthalmopathy was model-predicted a median around seven months pre-onset.

The V and J ends lost 7 bases and 5 bases, in that order; junction bases with no gene match: 7. The CDR3 loop spans 14 amino acids. Amplified TCR beta CDR3 regions derived from RNA transcripts. Carried out on the TCR CDR3, a first-round RT-PCR used the HTBI primer set. TCRdb analysed the multiplex PCR reads with MiXCR anew, one entry per CDR3 protein. The sample consists of 660,000 or so distinct CDR3 sequences, 45% of them appearing once. V is TRBV12-3 or TRBV12-4 and J is TRBJ2-7, with TRBD2 identical over 11 bases. This clonotype was obtained from an adult man with Graves' disease, either hyperthyroidism or ophthalmopathy (not recorded which). The sequenced sample was peripheral blood or thyroid tissue (not recorded which). CDR3 bases: TGTGCCAGCACCTCTAGCGGGAGGAAGCACGAGCAGTACTTC. Protein product: CASTSSGRKHEQYF.